These 9 T cell receptor beta chains came from one sample sequenced in a study of blood T cell repertoires in COVID-19. Profiled with immunoSEQ multiplex PCR; TCRdb holds only in-frame clones, not every one. In the table there are 270,000 or so clones, about 91% of which are singletons. Sequencing used PBMCs or T cells enriched from blood (not recorded which). All receptors come from a woman aged 40 to 55 with acute COVID-19.

The V call is TRBV29-1, the J call TRBJ1-2; 7 bases fit TRBD1. Germline V gene data show CDR1 as SQVTM and CDR2 as ANQGSEA. The V segment lost 4 bases and the J segment 0 bases; nucleotides outside the gene matches: 2. This CDR3 spans 13 amino acids. DNA for the CDR3: TGCAGCGTTGGGGACAGAGCTAACTATGGCTACACCTTC. The encoded protein is CSVGDRANYGYTF.

The CDR3 is CASSPPQRVVKLFF. DNA for the CDR3: TGTGCCAGCAGTCCCCCCCAGCGGGTGGTAAAACTGTTTTTT. V and J are TRBV28 and TRBJ1-4; D remains unclear. This CDR3 has 14 amino acids. Germline V lookup: CDR1 MDHEN, CDR2 SYDVKM. The V gene lost 5 bases and the J gene lost 10 bases, with 17 bases spanning the gap.

The chain couples TRBV6-5 to TRBJ1-2; 7 bases map to TRBD1. CDR3 size: 15 residues. Germline CDR1 and CDR2: MNHEY and SVGAGI. Trimming took 0 bases from V and 6 from J; bases not matched to a gene: 7. The DNA for the CDR3 is TGTGCCAGCAGTTACTCGGGTCAGGGGGTCGATGGCTACACCTTC. This sequence encodes CASSYSGQGVDGYTF.

The J gene is TRBJ2-7, the V gene TRBV5-6; D is possibly TRBD1 (5 bases). The V and J ends lost 7 bases and 2 bases respectively, with 10 bases between them. CDR1 and CDR2 (germline): SGHDT, YYEEEE. The CDR3 extends over 12 amino acids. The chain's CDR3 is CASSTGPYEQYV. DNA of the CDR3: TGTGCCAGCTCAACAGGACCCTACGAGCAGTACGTC.

The chain links TRBV7-6 to TRBJ1-1; unclear D gene. CDR1 is SGHVS, CDR2 FNYEAQ, per germline. This CDR3 is built from 15 residues. Between the trimmed V and J ends, which lost 9 bases and 0 bases, there was a span of 17 bases. The DNA of the CDR3 is TGTGCCAGTGCCCCGGGGTCGCGGATGAACACTGAAGCTTTCTTT. Translation: CASAPGSRMNTEAFF.

The V call is TRBV7-2, the J call TRBJ1-4; no clear D. Trimming shortened V by 3 bases and J by 8 bases, and 10 bases separated the two germline ends. Germline lookup yields CDR1 SGHTA and CDR2 FQGNSA. The CDR3 totals 13 residues. The CDR3 here is CASSLRVDEKLFF. For the CDR3, the DNA is TGTGCCAGCAGCTTGCGGGTAGACGAAAAACTGTTTTTT. Drawing the rest from reference TRBV7-2 and TRBJ1-4, the complete variable domain is GAGVSQSPSNKVTEKGKDVELRCDPISGHTALYWYRQSLGQGLEFLIYFQGNSAPDKSGLPSDRFSAERTGGSVSTLTIQRTQQEDSAVYLCASSLRVDEKLFFGSGTQLSVL.

This chain joins TRBV19 and TRBJ2-3; 16 bases are a match to TRBD2. Germline loops: CDR1 LNHDA, CDR2 SQIVND (reference sequence). The CDR3 is 17 amino acids. After removal of 8 bases from V and 1 base from J, the junction contained 6 bases not matched to a gene. The CDR3 coding sequence is TGTGCCAGTGGGACTAGCGGGAGGGCCAAGGGCACAGATACGCAGTATTTT. It specifies CASGTSGRAKGTDTQYF.

The gene calls are TRBV4-3 and TRBJ2-1; TRBD2 might be the D (5 bases). V was shortened by 2 bases and J by 7 bases, with 12 bases between the two germline ends. The CDR3 extends over 14 amino acids. Germline-derived CDR1 and CDR2 are LGHNA and YSLEER. CDR3: CASSQMGSGNEQFF. The DNA for the CDR3 is TGCGCCAGCAGCCAAATGGGGAGTGGGAATGAGCAGTTCTTC.

The chain is built from TRBV19 and TRBJ1-2; possibly TRBD1 for D (6 bases). V gave up 10 bases and J gave up 5 bases, with 17 bases separating them. The CDR3 covers 13 residues. The germline V gene encodes CDR1 LNHDA and CDR2 SQIVND (reference sequence). The DNA for the CDR3 is TGTGCCACCGAAACCAGGGGTTTATATGGCTACACCTTC. Amino acids: CATETRGLYGYTF.